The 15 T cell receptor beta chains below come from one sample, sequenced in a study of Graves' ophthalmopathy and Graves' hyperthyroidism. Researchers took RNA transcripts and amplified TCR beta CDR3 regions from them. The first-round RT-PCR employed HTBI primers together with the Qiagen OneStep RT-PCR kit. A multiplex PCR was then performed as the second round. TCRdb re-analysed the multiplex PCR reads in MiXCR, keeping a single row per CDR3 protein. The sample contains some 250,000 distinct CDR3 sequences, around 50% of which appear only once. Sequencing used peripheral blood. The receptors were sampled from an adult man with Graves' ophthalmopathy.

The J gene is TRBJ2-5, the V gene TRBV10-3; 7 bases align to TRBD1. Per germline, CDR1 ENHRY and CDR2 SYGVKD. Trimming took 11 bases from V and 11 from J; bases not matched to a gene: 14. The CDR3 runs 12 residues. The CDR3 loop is CAGREGAGEQYF. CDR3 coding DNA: TGTGCCGGACGCGAGGGGGCGGGTGAGCAGTACTTC.

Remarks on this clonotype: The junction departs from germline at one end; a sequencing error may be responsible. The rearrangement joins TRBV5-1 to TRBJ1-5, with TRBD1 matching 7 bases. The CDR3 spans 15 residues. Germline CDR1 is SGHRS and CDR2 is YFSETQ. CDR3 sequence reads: CASSHRDRSNQPQHF. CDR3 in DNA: TGTGCCAGCAGCCACCGGGACAGAAGCAATCAGCCCCAGCATTTT.

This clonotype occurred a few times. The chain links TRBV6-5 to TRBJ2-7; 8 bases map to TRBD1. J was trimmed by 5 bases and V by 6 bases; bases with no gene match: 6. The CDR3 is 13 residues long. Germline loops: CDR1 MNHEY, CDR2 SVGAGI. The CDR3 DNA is TGTGCCAGCAGCACTGGACAGGGTGACGAGCAGTACTTC. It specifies CASSTGQGDEQYF.

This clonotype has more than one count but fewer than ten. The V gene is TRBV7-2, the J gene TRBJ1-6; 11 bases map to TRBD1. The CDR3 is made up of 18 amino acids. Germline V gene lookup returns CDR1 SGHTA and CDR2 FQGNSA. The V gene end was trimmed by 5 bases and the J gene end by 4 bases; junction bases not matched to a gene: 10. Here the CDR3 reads CASSPTGGQGAYNSPLHF. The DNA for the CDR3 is TGTGCCAGCAGCCCCACCGGTGGACAGGGGGCTTATAATTCACCCCTCCACTTT.

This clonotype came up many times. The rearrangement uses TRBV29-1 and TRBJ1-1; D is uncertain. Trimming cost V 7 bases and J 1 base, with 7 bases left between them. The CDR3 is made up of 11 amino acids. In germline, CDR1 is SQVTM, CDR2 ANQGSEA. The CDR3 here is CSGNSNTEAFF. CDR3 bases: TGCAGCGGAAATTCGAACACTGAAGCTTTCTTT. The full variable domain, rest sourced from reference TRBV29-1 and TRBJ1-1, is SAVISQKPSRDICQRGTSLTIQCQVDSQVTMMFWYRQQPGQSLTLIATANQGSEATYESGFVIDKFPISRPNLTFSTLTVSNMSPEDSSIYLCSGNSNTEAFFGQGTRLTVV.

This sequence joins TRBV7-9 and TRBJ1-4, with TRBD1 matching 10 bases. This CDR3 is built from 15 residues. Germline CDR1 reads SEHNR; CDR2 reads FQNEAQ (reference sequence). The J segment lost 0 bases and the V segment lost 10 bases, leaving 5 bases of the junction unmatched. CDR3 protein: CATSDRGATNEKLFF. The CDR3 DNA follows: TGTGCCACCTCGGACAGGGGGGCAACTAATGAAAAACTGTTTTTT. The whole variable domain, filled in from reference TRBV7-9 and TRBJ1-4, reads DTGVSQNPRHKITKRGQNVTFRCDPISEHNRLYWYRQTLGQGPEFLTYFQNEAQLEKSRLLSDRFSAERPKGSFSTLEIQRTEQGDSAMYLCATSDRGATNEKLFFGSGTQLSVL.

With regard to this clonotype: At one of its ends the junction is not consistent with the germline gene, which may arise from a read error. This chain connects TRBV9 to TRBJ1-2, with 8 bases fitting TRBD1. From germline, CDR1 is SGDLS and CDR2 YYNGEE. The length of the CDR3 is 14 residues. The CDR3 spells CASIPGTGSYGYTF. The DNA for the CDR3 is TGCGCCAGCATTCCGGGGACAGGCTCCTATGGCTACACCTTC.

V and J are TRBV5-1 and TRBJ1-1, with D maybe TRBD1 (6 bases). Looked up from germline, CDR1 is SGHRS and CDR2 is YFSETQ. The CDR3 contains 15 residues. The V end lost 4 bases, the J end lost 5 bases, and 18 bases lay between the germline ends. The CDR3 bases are TGCGCCAGCAGCAACCAAAGGGGGTCGGGGACTGAAGCTTTCTTT. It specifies CASSNQRGSGTEAFF.

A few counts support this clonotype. CDR3 in amino acids: CASSYSRTLLNTEAFF. As DNA, the CDR3 is TGTGCCAGCAGTTACTCGCGGACATTACTGAACACTGAAGCTTTCTTT. This chain links TRBV6-2 or TRBV6-3 with TRBJ1-1; TRBD1 is a possible D gene (5 bases). CDR1 is MNHEY and CDR2 is SVGEGT in the germline V gene. The CDR3 has 16 residues. Trimming left V 0 bases short and J 0 bases short, with 11 bases between.

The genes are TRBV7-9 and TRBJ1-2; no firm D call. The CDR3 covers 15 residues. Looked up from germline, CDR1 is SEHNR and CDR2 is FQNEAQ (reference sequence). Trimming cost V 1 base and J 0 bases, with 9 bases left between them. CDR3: CASSLGGKPNYGYTF. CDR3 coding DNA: TGTGCCAGCAGCTTAGGCGGGAAGCCTAACTATGGCTACACCTTC. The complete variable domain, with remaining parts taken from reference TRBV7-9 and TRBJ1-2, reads DTGVSQNPRHKITKRGQNVTFRCDPISEHNRLYWYRQTLGQGPEFLTYFQNEAQLEKSRLLSDRFSAERPKGSFSTLEIQRTEQGDSAMYLCASSLGGKPNYGYTFGSGTRLTVV.

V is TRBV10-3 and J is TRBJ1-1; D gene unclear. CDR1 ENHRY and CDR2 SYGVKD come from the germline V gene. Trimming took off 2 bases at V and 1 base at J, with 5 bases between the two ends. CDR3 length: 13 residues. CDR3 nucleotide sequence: TGTGCCATCAGTGAGAGGGAGAACACTGAAGCTTTCTTT. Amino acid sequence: CAISERENTEAFF.

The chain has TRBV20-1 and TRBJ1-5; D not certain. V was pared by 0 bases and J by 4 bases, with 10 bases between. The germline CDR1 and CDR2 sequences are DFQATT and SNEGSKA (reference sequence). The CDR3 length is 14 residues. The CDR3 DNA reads TGCAGTGCTAGAGATGTGTGGGATAATCAGCCCCAGCATTTT. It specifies CSARDVWDNQPQHF.

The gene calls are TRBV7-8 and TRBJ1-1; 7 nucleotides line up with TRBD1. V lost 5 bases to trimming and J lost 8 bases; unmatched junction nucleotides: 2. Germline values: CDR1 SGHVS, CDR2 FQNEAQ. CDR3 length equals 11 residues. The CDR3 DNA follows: TGTGCCAGCAGCGCCAGGGGGGAAGCTTTCTTT. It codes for CASSARGEAFF.

The CDR3 bases are TGCGCCAGCAGTGACCGGGGGGCACTGGGGACCCAGTACTTC. Its translation is CASSDRGALGTQYF. The genes are TRBV10-1 and TRBJ2-5; D is perhaps TRBD2 (7 bases). CDR1 and CDR2 (germline): WNHNN, SYGVQD (reference sequence). Trimming cost V 3 bases and J 7 bases, with 15 bases left between them. The CDR3 covers 14 residues.

The CDR3 loop is CSVDTGVGFEQYF. CDR3 in DNA: TGCAGCGTTGATACCGGGGTGGGGTTCGAGCAGTACTTC. The chain recombines TRBV29-1 with TRBJ2-7; D may be TRBD2 (5 bases). Germline V CDR1 and CDR2: SQVTM, ANQGSEA. V was trimmed by 3 bases and J by 6 bases, leaving 15 bases between them. The CDR3 runs to 13 residues.